The next 19 T cell receptor beta chains were all read from a single sample in a study of control samples from healthy donors and cancer patients (dated by TCRdb to about 2020). The library was made by the immunoSEQ multiplex PCR assay. Drawn from immuneACCESS, this table holds only the in-frame rearrangements with V and J called that TCRdb kept. Clones are partly lost; checked studies trace under half to an unresolved V gene and leave the rest unexplained. In all, the sample holds about 160,000 clones, and approximately 94% of those were seen once. 14% of the sample goes to the ten largest clones. Sequencing was performed on PBMCs. The receptors shown here come from a man in his 60s with colorectal cancer.

The rearrangement uses TRBV7-9 and TRBJ2-7; weak D call: TRBD1 (6 bases). CDR3 length: 14 residues. Germline CDR1 SEHNR, CDR2 FQNEAQ (reference sequence). V was trimmed by 5 bases and J by 1 base, leaving 12 bases between them. CDR3 sequence: CASSLGTQSYEQYF. CDR3 coding DNA: TGTGCCAGCAGCCTCGGGACACAATCCTACGAGCAGTACTTC.

The gene calls are TRBV27 and TRBJ2-3; D ambiguous. Per germline, CDR1 MNHEY and CDR2 SMNVEV (reference sequence). The CDR3 covers 15 residues. With 3 bases removed from V and 0 bases from J, the gap between germline ends came to 10 bases. The CDR3 loop reads CASSFSTVSTDTQYF. The CDR3 region has the DNA TGTGCCAGCAGTTTTTCAACGGTTAGCACAGATACGCAGTATTTT.

The CDR3 reads CATSRTSDSNEQFF. CDR3 in DNA: TGTGCCACCAGCAGGACCTCGGACAGCAATGAGCAGTTCTTC. The chain is built from TRBV15 and TRBJ2-1; TRBD1 might be the D (6 bases). Germline CDR1 and CDR2: LNHNV and YYDKDF (reference sequence). V was pared by 3 bases and J by 6 bases, with 12 bases between. This CDR3 is built from 14 residues.

This clone was counted a single time. The chain has TRBV6-2 or TRBV6-3 and TRBJ2-5, with D possibly being TRBD2 (5 bases). Germline loops: CDR1 MNHEY, CDR2 SVGEGT. The ends were cut back, 6 bases at V and 1 base at J, with 12 bases in the middle. This CDR3 comprises 14 residues. The DNA of the CDR3 is TGTGCCAGCAGCTCGACTCGGGGCCAAGAGACCCAGTACTTC. Translated: CASSSTRGQETQYF.

The chain combines TRBV7-2 with TRBJ1-1; D uncertain. This CDR3 is 14 amino acids long. V was trimmed by 1 base and J by 5 bases, leaving 11 bases between them. Germline assignment: CDR1 SGHTA and CDR2 FQGNSA. The chain's CDR3 is CASSLERRWTEAFF. The CDR3 bases are TGTGCCAGCAGCTTAGAACGGCGCTGGACTGAAGCTTTCTTT.

J is TRBJ1-5 and V is TRBV7-2, with D possibly TRBD1 on 5 matching bases. Germline V lookup: CDR1 SGHTA, CDR2 FQGNSA. The CDR3 contains 14 residues. V lost 5 bases and J lost 4, with 12 bases in between. In DNA form, the CDR3 reads TGTGCCAGCAGCCCTGGACACTTTAATCAGCCCCAGCATTTT. It is translated as CASSPGHFNQPQHF.

The chain couples TRBV2 to TRBJ2-7; weak D call: TRBD1 (5 bases). Deletions cut 2 bases from V and 1 base from J, with 12 bases between. The CDR3 is 15 amino acids. Germline V CDR1 and CDR2: SNHLY, FYNNEI. CDR3 in amino acids: CASSERQGLSYEQYF. The CDR3 DNA sequence: TGTGCCAGCAGTGAAAGGCAGGGCCTATCCTACGAGCAGTACTTC.

This sequence joins TRBV10-1 and TRBJ1-1, with D unclear. The CDR3 sequence is 13 residues long. CDR1 and CDR2 (germline): WNHNN, SYGVQD (reference sequence). The germline V and J ends were trimmed by 2 bases and 7 bases, with 11 bases remaining between them. CDR3 amino acids: CASSEGQENEAFF. Written as DNA, the CDR3 is TGCGCCAGCAGTGAGGGGCAAGAGAATGAAGCTTTCTTT.

This chain uses TRBV10-1 with TRBJ2-5; no definite D call. Trimming pared 2 bases from V and 0 bases from J, leaving 4 bases between. The CDR3 totals 13 residues. Germline V gene sequence: CDR1 WNHNN, CDR2 SYGVQD (reference sequence). In DNA form, the CDR3 reads TGCGCCAGCAGTGAGCGGCACCAAGAGACCCAGTACTTC. The encoded protein is CASSERHQETQYF.

This clone was detected once. V and J are TRBV5-1 and TRBJ1-1, with no clear D. V was clipped by 1 base and J by 4 bases, with 8 bases between them. CDR3 length: 13 amino acids. Germline values: CDR1 SGHRS, CDR2 YFSETQ. The CDR3 nucleotides are TGCGCCAGCAGCTTGACGGGATTCACTGAAGCTTTCTTT. Encoded protein: CASSLTGFTEAFF.

The chain combines TRBV6-2 or TRBV6-3 with TRBJ2-6; D may correspond to TRBD1 or TRBD2 (6 bases each). Germline V CDR1 and CDR2: MNHEY, SVGEGT. There are 18 residues in the CDR3. The V and J ends lost 3 bases and 0 bases respectively, with 15 bases between them. As DNA, the CDR3 is TGTGCCAGCAGTTATTTCGGGGGCGGACGCTCTGGGGCCAACGTCCTGACTTTC. Its protein is CASSYFGGGRSGANVLTF.

The J gene is TRBJ2-5, the V gene TRBV13; D unclear. V lost 1 base, J lost 9 bases, and 12 bases lay in between. The CDR3 contains 13 residues. Germline assignment: CDR1 PRHDT and CDR2 FYEKMQ (reference sequence). The CDR3 is CASSLELSGSQYF. As DNA, the CDR3 is TGTGCCAGCAGCTTAGAACTATCGGGCTCCCAGTACTTC.

The chain combines TRBV9 with TRBJ1-2, with TRBD1 identical over 10 bases. V was pared by 2 bases and J by 7 bases, with 8 bases of the junction left unmatched. Germline CDR1 reads SGDLS; CDR2 reads YYNGEE. The CDR3 spans 15 residues. The CDR3 is CASSVGTGVDGGYTF. As DNA, the CDR3 is TGTGCCAGCAGCGTTGGGACAGGGGTCGATGGTGGCTACACCTTC.

The rearrangement joins TRBV2 to TRBJ2-2; TRBD1 agrees at 7 bases. Trimming at V came to 5 bases and at J to 4 bases, leaving 4 bases not matched to a gene. The CDR3 has 14 amino acids. From germline, CDR1 is SNHLY and CDR2 FYNNEI. The CDR3 loop is CASSFNRGTGELFF. The CDR3 region has the DNA TGTGCCAGCAGTTTTAACAGGGGCACCGGGGAGCTGTTTTTT.

The genes are TRBV6-5 and TRBJ2-1, with D perhaps matching TRBD1 or TRBD2 (5 bases each). The CDR3 runs 13 residues. Trimming removed 8 bases from V and 2 bases from J, with 10 bases in between. Germline CDR1 is MNHEY and CDR2 is SVGAGI. The CDR3 region is CASVRGAYNEQFF. DNA for the CDR3: TGTGCCAGCGTGAGGGGAGCCTACAATGAGCAGTTCTTC.

The chain recombines TRBV30 with TRBJ2-2, with 9 positions matching TRBD1. This CDR3 has 13 residues. The germline gives CDR1 GTSNPN, CDR2 SVGIG (reference sequence). The ends lost 4 bases at V and 8 bases at J; junction bases unmatched: 5. The CDR3 is CAWTRDRVGELFF. As DNA, the CDR3 is TGTGCCTGGACTAGGGACAGGGTTGGGGAGCTGTTTTTT.

V is TRBV2 and J is TRBJ2-6; D is uncertain. CDR1 and CDR2 (germline): SNHLY, FYNNEI. The CDR3 covers 12 residues. Trimming stripped 4 bases from V and 4 bases from J, with 2 bases between. The CDR3 loop is CASSVGANVLTF. For the CDR3, the DNA is TGTGCCAGCAGTGTCGGGGCCAACGTCCTGACTTTC.

The chain couples TRBV6-5 to TRBJ1-2, with 10 bases fitting TRBD1. The CDR3 sequence is 15 residues long. Losses at the gene ends were 0 bases for V and 8 bases for J; bases not matched to a gene: 6. Germline V gene sequence: CDR1 MNHEY, CDR2 SVGAGI. This CDR3 reads CASSYSGTGDHGYTF. CDR3 bases: TGTGCCAGCAGTTACTCCGGGACAGGGGATCACGGCTACACCTTC.

The chain carries TRBV6-5 and TRBJ1-4, with D possibly TRBD1 on 6 matching bases. This CDR3 is 14 amino acids long. V shed 7 bases and J shed 8 bases, with 17 bases lying between them. CDR1 is MNHEY, CDR2 SVGAGI, per germline. The CDR3 bases are TGTGCCAGCACCGTACAGGGCGGCAGAGAAAAACTGTTTTTT. Protein product: CASTVQGGREKLFF.